Sequencing of this T cell receptor (beta chain) was carried out in a study of HIV-infected patients and healthy controls. Study observations and caveats: Apparent post-therapy Gini recovery among HIV-infected patients was not reproduced with size-matched repertoires.

This CDR3 is 15 amino acids long. Between the trimmed V and J ends, which lost 5 bases and 10 bases, there was a span of 23 bases. Germline CDR1 MDHEN, CDR2 SYDVKM. Roughly three months, about 14 weeks, into antiretroviral therapy, follow-up blood was collected. No cell fractionation was done, so the repertoire covers all unsorted peripheral blood T cells. Donors lacked febrile or AIDS-related illness, tumors, and hepatitis B or C coinfection. In this sample, this clonotype is medium-sized (0.01 to 0.1%). Its antigen remains unidentified. About 540 ng RNA was reverse transcribed with alpha and beta constant-region primers. Separate chain-specific third strand synthesis with multiplexing indices produced the alpha and beta libraries. TCRdb re-called the 5' RACE reads through MiXCR, storing one row per CDR3 protein. This sample yields some 4,800 distinct CDR3 sequences, of which around 5.9% are seen a single time; around 35% belongs to the top ten.

The sample here was blood, taken during antiretroviral therapy. The sequence was obtained from an adult with HIV infection. The chain recombines TRBV28 with TRBJ1-1; tentative D call: TRBD1 (5 bases). CDR3 residues: CASSLASGTARGAFF. The CDR3 DNA follows: TGTGCCAGCAGTCTCGCTTCAGGGACTGCCCGAGGAGCTTTCTTT. Variable domain in full (rest from reference TRBV28 and TRBJ1-1): DVKVTQSSRYLVKRTGEKVFLECVQDMDHENMFWYRQDPGLGLRLIYFSYDVKMKEKGDIPEGYSVSREKKERFSLILESASTNQTSMYLCASSLASGTARGAFFGQGTRLTVV.